The 8 T cell receptor beta chains listed next were all sequenced from one sample in a study of T cells in Graves' hyperthyroidism and ophthalmopathy. Authors of the study amplified TCR beta CDR3 regions from RNA transcripts. First-round RT-PCR with HTBI primers amplified the TCR CDR3 region. Each CDR3 protein is one row after TCRdb ran MiXCR on the multiplex PCR reads. The top ten clones hold almost 35% of a sample with some 350,000 distinct CDR3 sequences, about 13% of them seen once. Material for sequencing was blood. The receptors were sampled from a woman aged 35 to 49 with Graves' ophthalmopathy.

In regard to this clonotype: A much more abundant neighbour one base away suggests this may be a read error. The DNA of the CDR3 is TGTGCCAGCAGCCCAGACAGGGCTTTCTATCAGCCCCAGTATTTT. It encodes CASSPDRAFYQPQYF. The V call is TRBV7-2, the J call TRBJ1-5, with 7 nucleotides matching TRBD1. The end of the DNA aligns better with TRBJ2-3, so the J call may be wrong. Germline CDR1 reads SGHTA; CDR2 reads FQGNSA. CDR3 size: 15 residues.

Many counts were recorded for this clonotype. The J gene is TRBJ1-2, the V gene TRBV20-1; 7 bases match TRBD1. J gave up 5 bases and V 6 bases, and 12 bases lay outside the gene matches. Germline lookup yields CDR1 DFQATT and CDR2 SNEGSKA (reference sequence). The CDR3 contains 14 residues. The CDR3: CSAALKGGGYGYTF. The CDR3 nucleotides are TGCAGTGCCGCCCTTAAAGGGGGCGGATATGGCTACACCTTC.

In this sample, this clonotype turned up a few times. The J gene is TRBJ1-6, the V gene TRBV28; a possible D gene is TRBD1 (5 bases). The CDR3 runs 18 residues. The V gene lost 5 bases and the J gene lost 2 bases, with 19 bases spanning the gap. In germline, CDR1 is MDHEN, CDR2 SYDVKM. CDR3 nucleotides: TGTGCCAGCAGTCACTCGAGAGACGGCAGGGCCTATAATTCACCCCTCCACTTT. Amino acid sequence: CASSHSRDGRAYNSPLHF. Variable domain in full (rest from reference TRBV28 and TRBJ1-6): DVKVTQSSRYLVKRTGEKVFLECVQDMDHENMFWYRQDPGLGLRLIYFSYDVKMKEKGDIPEGYSVSREKKERFSLILESASTNQTSMYLCASSHSRDGRAYNSPLHFGNGTRLTVT.

This clonotype was detected a few times. The rearrangement links TRBV28 to TRBJ2-5; perhaps TRBD2 as D (6 bases). V lost 2 bases and J lost 7, with 23 bases in between. The germline gives CDR1 MDHEN, CDR2 SYDVKM. The CDR3 spans 17 residues. CDR3 coding DNA: TGTGCCAGCAGTTTAGAAACTTTACTAGCTGGTGAAGGGACCCAGTACTTC. It yields the protein CASSLETLLAGEGTQYF. The full variable domain, with the rest looked up from reference TRBV28 and TRBJ2-5, is DVKVTQSSRYLVKRTGEKVFLECVQDMDHENMFWYRQDPGLGLRLIYFSYDVKMKEKGDIPEGYSVSREKKERFSLILESASTNQTSMYLCASSLETLLAGEGTQYFGPGTRLLVL.

This clonotype was counted ten times or more. The DNA of the CDR3 is TGTGCCAGCAGCGTATCTTCTTCGGCAGGCACTGAAGCTTTCTTT. As protein: CASSVSSSAGTEAFF. The chain has TRBV9 and TRBJ1-1; D gene unclear. Trimming pared 1 base from V and 4 bases from J, leaving 14 bases between. This CDR3 contains 15 residues. Germline values: CDR1 SGDLS, CDR2 YYNGEE. Combining the CDR3 with reference TRBV9 and TRBJ1-1 gives the whole variable domain DSGVTQTPKHLITATGQRVTLRCSPRSGDLSVYWYQQSLDQGLQFLIQYYNGEERAKGNILERFSAQQFPDLHSELNLSSLELGDSALYFCASSVSSSAGTEAFFGQGTRLTVV.

This clonotype was seen many times. The chain uses TRBV24-1 and TRBJ1-2; D gene unclear. This CDR3 comprises 13 residues. Trimming stripped 5 bases from V and 6 bases from J, with 12 bases between. Per the germline V gene, CDR1 is KGHDR and CDR2 is SFDVKD. CDR3 nucleotides: TGTGCCACCAGTGGAGTGTGGGAACATGGCTACACCTTC. This sequence encodes CATSGVWEHGYTF.

Ten or more counts support this clonotype. CDR3 residues: CASSLAFVQPQHF. In DNA, the CDR3 is TGTGCCAGCAGTTTAGCTTTTGTTCAGCCCCAGCATTTT. The chain is built from TRBV12-3 or TRBV12-4 and TRBJ1-5; D unresolved. The CDR3 has 13 amino acids. Trimming cost V 0 bases and J 6 bases, with 6 bases left between them.

This chain uses TRBV7-2 with TRBJ1-2; no reliable D call. This CDR3 comprises 15 residues. The germline V gene has CDR1 SGHTA and CDR2 FQGNSA. With 2 bases removed from V and 0 bases from J, the gap between germline ends came to 10 bases. The CDR3 loop reads CASSLTRRANYGYTF. CDR3 sequence (DNA): TGTGCCAGCAGCTTAACCAGAAGAGCTAACTATGGCTACACCTTC. The complete variable domain, with remaining parts taken from reference TRBV7-2 and TRBJ1-2, reads GAGVSQSPSNKVTEKGKDVELRCDPISGHTALYWYRQSLGQGLEFLIYFQGNSAPDKSGLPSDRFSAERTGGSVSTLTIQRTQQEDSAVYLCASSLTRRANYGYTFGSGTRLTVV.